Listed below are T cell receptor beta chains from one sample, sequenced in a study of blood T cell repertoires in COVID-19. Clones were read by immunoSEQ multiplex PCR, and TCRdb kept only the in-frame ones, dropping some. The sample contains hundreds of thousands of clones, under 90% of which appear only once. Sequenced material: peripheral blood. These receptors were taken from a man aged 55 to 70 who had recovered from COVID-19. The CDR3 runs from the conserved cysteine through the conserved F or W. The D gene is left open where the match is weak. Some rows have no size entry. The others give once, few or many, or a class for an expanded clone.

d_call clone_size j_call v_call cdr3_aa cdr3_nt
TRBD1 - TRBJ2-3 TRBV24-1 CATSDQGQGRGGHSDTQYF TGTGCCACCAGTGATCAGGGACAGGGGAGAGGGGGCCACTCAGATACGCAGTATTTT
- - TRBJ2-1 TRBV9 CASSSRRGTYNEQFF TGTGCCAGCAGCTCCCGGAGAGGAACCTACAATGAGCAGTTCTTC
- - TRBJ1-5 TRBV28 CASSLLRDSNQPQHF TGTGCCAGCAGTTTATTGAGGGATAGCAATCAGCCCCAGCATTTT
- once TRBJ2-2 TRBV6-6 CASSYAGGVTGELFF TGTGCCAGCAGTTACGCTGGGGGCGTCACCGGGGAGCTGTTTTTT
- - TRBJ2-7 TRBV6-5 CASRSPGDRPHEQYF TGTGCCAGCAGGTCCCCGGGAGATCGTCCCCACGAGCAGTACTTC
TRBD1 - TRBJ2-7 TRBV2 CASSESRGRVQYF TGTGCCAGCAGTGAAAGTAGGGGGCGGGTGCAGTACTTC
TRBD2 - TRBJ2-3 TRBV11-2 CASSLLAGETDTQYF TGTGCCAGCAGCCTTCTAGCGGGGGAGACAGATACGCAGTATTTT
TRBD2 - TRBJ2-2 TRBV6-5 CASTSGGLDTGELFF TGTGCCAGCACCTCGGGGGGATTGGACACCGGGGAGCTGTTTTTT
TRBD2 - TRBJ2-3 TRBV7-9 CASSPLRGVGTDTQYF TGTGCCAGCAGCCCCTTGCGGGGGGTCGGCACAGATACGCAGTATTTT
- - TRBJ2-3 TRBV11-2 CASRSGTSTDTQYF TGTGCCAGCCGGAGCGGTACTAGCACAGATACGCAGTATTTT
TRBD1 - TRBJ2-3 TRBV9 CASSVAGSRGISDTQYF TGTGCCAGCAGCGTAGCTGGTAGCAGGGGGATATCAGATACGCAGTATTTT
TRBD1 - TRBJ1-1 TRBV27 CASSKGTGGTEAFF TGTGCCAGCAGTAAAGGGACAGGGGGCACTGAAGCTTTCTTT
- - TRBJ2-1 TRBV7-7 CASSLTPWNEQFF TGTGCTAGCAGCCTGACTCCGTGGAATGAGCAGTTCTTC
- - TRBJ1-2 TRBV7-8 CASSLAQVITNYGYTF TGTGCCAGCAGCTTAGCACAGGTCATCACTAACTATGGCTACACCTTC
TRBD1 - TRBJ2-5 TRBV27 CASSLGGRGLETQYF TGTGCCAGCAGTTTAGGGGGCAGGGGGCTGGAGACCCAGTACTTC
- - TRBJ1-1 TRBV5-4 CASSPGGGIPNTEAFF TGTGCCAGCAGCCCCGGTGGGGGCATCCCGAACACTGAAGCTTTCTTT
TRBD2 - TRBJ2-1 TRBV11-3 CASSASGTSGGSYNEQFF TGTGCCAGCAGCGCCTCAGGGACTAGCGGAGGCTCCTACAATGAGCAGTTCTTC